Shown below are 18 T cell receptor beta chains from a single sample sequenced in a study of T cell changes during pregnancy in multiple sclerosis (dated by TCRdb to between 2018 and 2021). The library was produced with the immunoSEQ multiplex PCR assay. The table comes from immuneACCESS by way of TCRdb, which keeps in-frame sequences with V and J called. Part of the clones is missing from these tables; in studies checked, under half for an unresolved V gene and the rest for unknown reasons. Across this sample there are tens of thousands of clones, with roughly 88% seen only once. Approximately 8% of the sample is held by the ten biggest clonotypes. This specimen was CD8+ T cells from peripheral blood mononuclear cells, taken in the first trimester of pregnancy. The receptors were sampled from a female donor in good health, enrolled as a control in a pregnancy study.

CDR3 DNA: TGCGCCAGCAGCCAAGACAGGGGCAATCAGCCCCAGCATTTT. It encodes CASSQDRGNQPQHF. This sequence joins TRBV4-1 and TRBJ1-5, with D possibly being TRBD1 (5 bases). Germline CDR1 is MGHRA and CDR2 is YSYEKL. Trimming removed 0 bases from V and 2 bases from J, with 5 bases in between. The CDR3 totals 14 residues.

J is TRBJ2-2 and V is TRBV7-9; perhaps TRBD1 as D (5 bases). The germline V gene encodes CDR1 SEHNR and CDR2 FQNEAQ (reference sequence). V lost 3 bases and J lost 4, with 9 bases in between. The CDR3 runs to 14 residues. CDR3 bases: TGTGCCAGCAGCTTTATAGGGGCCACCGGGGAGCTGTTTTTT. Translating it yields CASSFIGATGELFF.

The rearrangement links TRBV9 to TRBJ2-7; 12 bases match TRBD2. Germline CDR1 SGDLS, CDR2 YYNGEE. Trimming removed 3 bases from V and 2 bases from J; junction bases left unmatched: 0. The CDR3 extends over 14 amino acids. The DNA for the CDR3 is TGTGCCAGCAGCGCTAGCGGGGGGGCCTACGAGCAGTACTTC. It specifies CASSASGGAYEQYF.

The chain couples TRBV5-6 to TRBJ2-1; 10 bases are a match to TRBD1. CDR3 length: 15 residues. Germline V gives CDR1 SGHDT, CDR2 YYEEEE. V dropped 2 bases and J dropped 6; count of bases not matched to a gene: 5. CDR3 loop: CASSFPDRGSNEQFF. For the CDR3, the DNA is TGTGCCAGCAGCTTCCCGGACAGGGGGAGCAATGAGCAGTTCTTC. Together with reference TRBV5-6 and TRBJ2-1, the CDR3 gives the full variable domain: DAGVTQSPTHLIKTRGQQVTLRCSPKSGHDTVSWYQQALGQGPQFIFQYYEEEERQRGNFPDRFSGHQFPNYSSELNVNALLLGDSALYLCASSFPDRGSNEQFFGPGTRLTVL.

The chain is built from TRBV29-1 and TRBJ2-7; TRBD1 matches at 11 bases. V shed 7 bases and J 4 bases; nucleotides not matched to a gene: 3. The germline V gene has CDR1 SQVTM and CDR2 ANQGSEA. The CDR3 is 12 residues long. The CDR3 nucleotides read TGCAGCGCACGGGACAGGGGGTACGAGCAGTACTTC. The encoded protein is CSARDRGYEQYF.

As for this clone: The same CDR3 arises from other DNA sequences in this sample as well. The chain has TRBV6-1 and TRBJ2-7; a weak D match, TRBD2 (5 bases). The CDR3 length is 14 residues. Germline V gene lookup returns CDR1 MNHNS and CDR2 SASEGT. Trimming stripped 6 bases from V and 0 bases from J, with 12 bases between. This chain's CDR3 is CASSGRGSSYEQYF. CDR3 sequence (DNA): TGTGCCAGCAGCGGACGAGGGAGCTCCTACGAGCAGTACTTC.

The chain couples TRBV7-8 to TRBJ1-1, with D uncertain. Trimming cost V 8 bases and J 0 bases, with 16 bases left between them. The CDR3 is 15 residues long. The germline V gene encodes CDR1 SGHVS and CDR2 FQNEAQ. Here the CDR3 DNA reads TGTGCCAGCGGGCTTAGCGGACTGCTGAACACTGAAGCTTTCTTT. Translated: CASGLSGLLNTEAFF.

In this sample, this clone turned up once. In nucleotides, the CDR3 is TGTGCCAGCAGTAAGACAGGGGATGAAATCAGTGAAAAACTGTTTTTT. Its protein is CASSKTGDEISEKLFF. The V and J genes are TRBV28 and TRBJ1-4; TRBD1 matches at 8 bases. The length of the CDR3 is 16 residues. CDR1 is MDHEN, CDR2 SYDVKM, per germline. Losses at the gene ends were 5 bases for V and 7 bases for J; bases not matched to a gene: 12.

This clone was recorded only once. The chain recombines TRBV11-1 with TRBJ2-7; 8 nucleotides align to TRBD2. CDR1 is SGHAT and CDR2 is FQDESV in the germline V gene (reference sequence). V lost 5 bases and J lost 0; bases outside the gene matches: 9. This CDR3 has 16 residues. The CDR3 region is CASSPSGGLSSYEQYF. CDR3 DNA: TGTGCCAGCAGCCCCAGCGGGGGCCTTAGCTCCTACGAGCAGTACTTC.

The chain combines TRBV7-9 with TRBJ2-5, with 10 bases lining up with TRBD2. From germline, CDR1 is SEHNR and CDR2 FQNEAQ (reference sequence). J lost 2 bases, V lost 6 bases, and 3 bases had no gene match. CDR3 size: 14 residues. The CDR3 reads CASSPSGGQETQYF. CDR3 sequence (DNA): TGTGCCAGCAGTCCTAGCGGGGGTCAAGAGACCCAGTACTTC.

This chain joins TRBV10-3 and TRBJ1-2, with D tentatively TRBD1 (6 bases). The CDR3 sequence is 13 residues long. Trimming stripped 3 bases from V and 4 bases from J, with 9 bases between. Germline CDR1 is ENHRY and CDR2 is SYGVKD. The CDR3 DNA reads TGTGCCATCAGTGAACCAGGGGTCTATGGCTACACCTTC. Amino acids: CAISEPGVYGYTF.

For the CDR3, the DNA is TGTGCCAGCAGTGATGAGGATAATTCACCCCTCCACTTT. This encodes CASSDEDNSPLHF. This chain links TRBV2 with TRBJ1-6; D is ambiguous. Germline V gene sequence: CDR1 SNHLY, CDR2 FYNNEI. V gave up 3 bases and J gave up 5 bases, with 5 bases separating them. The CDR3 sequence is 13 residues long.

This rearrangement joins TRBV7-9 to TRBJ2-2; 11 nucleotides align to TRBD2. Germline CDR1 reads SEHNR; CDR2 reads FQNEAQ (reference sequence). CDR3 size: 19 residues. With 4 bases clipped from V and 0 bases from J, the junction kept 10 bases outside the gene matches. The CDR3 DNA sequence: TGTGCCAGCAGCTCCCCCCCCGGGACTAGCGGATCGAACACCGGGGAGCTGTTTTTT. The encoded protein is CASSSPPGTSGSNTGELFF.

The V and J genes are TRBV7-9 and TRBJ2-7; tentatively, D is TRBD2 (7 bases). The CDR3 covers 16 residues. Looked up from germline, CDR1 is SEHNR and CDR2 is FQNEAQ (reference sequence). Trimming took 5 bases from V and 2 from J, leaving 19 bases between them. Written as DNA, the CDR3 is TGTGCCAGCAGCCCCGGGGGGCGCACTAACACCTACGAGCAGTACTTC. Its protein product is CASSPGGRTNTYEQYF.

The chain uses TRBV19 and TRBJ2-1; 9 bases agree with TRBD2. Germline assignment: CDR1 LNHDA and CDR2 SQIVND (reference sequence). After removal of 3 bases from V and 7 bases from J, the junction contained 7 bases not matched to a gene. CDR3 length: 15 amino acids. CDR3 DNA sequence: TGTGCCAGTAGTATCTCGGGACTAGCTGGGAATGAGCAGTTCTTC. Its protein product is CASSISGLAGNEQFF. The variable domain in full, completed from reference TRBV19 and TRBJ2-1, reads DGGITQSPKYLFRKEGQNVTLSCEQNLNHDAMYWYRQDPGQGLRLIYYSQIVNDFQKGDIAEGYSVSREKKESFPLTVTSAQKNPTAFYLCASSISGLAGNEQFFGPGTRLTVL.

The rearrangement joins TRBV27 to TRBJ1-1; no clear D gene. CDR3 length equals 15 residues. The germline V and J ends were trimmed by 5 bases and 5 bases, with 18 bases remaining between them. Per germline, CDR1 MNHEY and CDR2 SMNVEV (reference sequence). CDR3 protein: CASSTLGERSTEAFF. CDR3 nucleotides: TGTGCCAGCAGTACCCTCGGAGAGAGGTCGACTGAAGCTTTCTTT.

This clone was detected once. The chain carries TRBV7-8 and TRBJ2-5; perhaps TRBD2 as D (6 bases). V shed 1 base and J shed 3 bases, with 18 bases lying between them. Germline V gene sequence: CDR1 SGHVS, CDR2 FQNEAQ. CDR3 length: 17 amino acids. CDR3 nucleotide sequence: TGTGCCAGCAGCTTAGTCCCGCGGGGATGGGTGGAAGAGACCCAGTACTTC. Amino acids: CASSLVPRGWVEETQYF. The whole variable domain, remainder taken from reference TRBV7-8 and TRBJ2-5, is GAGVSQSPRYKVAKRGQDVALRCDPISGHVSLFWYQQALGQGPEFLTYFQNEAQLDKSGLPSDRFFAERPEGSVSTLKIQRTQQEDSAVYLCASSLVPRGWVEETQYFGPGTRLLVL.

The V and J genes are TRBV5-8 and TRBJ2-1, with TRBD1 as a possible D gene (5 bases). Looked up from germline, CDR1 is SGHTS and CDR2 is YDEGEE. V gave up 3 bases and J gave up 0 bases, with 10 bases separating them. The CDR3 totals 15 residues. CDR3 amino acids: CASSSDSSSYNEQFF. The CDR3 coding sequence is TGTGCCAGCAGCTCAGACAGTAGCTCCTACAATGAGCAGTTCTTC.